This T cell receptor (beta chain) was sequenced for a study of PD-L1 blockade in urothelial cancer. At the level of the study: Prior chemotherapy ranged from 0 to 3 regimens per patient. Points from the study as a whole: Tumor-associated clones in the blood of durable-benefit patients grew more at 3 weeks.

This CDR3 is built from 15 residues. Per germline, CDR1 LGHNA and CDR2 YNFKEQ. V dropped 0 bases and J dropped 7 bases, with 16 bases sitting between them. Clones were read by immunoSEQ multiplex PCR, and TCRdb kept only the in-frame ones, dropping some. The sample includes about 120,000 clones, roughly 82% of them seen just once. Concerning this clone: Its target is not known.

Noted time point: peripheral blood 6 weeks after treatment start. Between 1 and 8 samples, pretreatment and on-treatment, were given by each patient. The TCR sequence derives from a man aged 50 or older with urothelial cancer. V gene TRBV4-2 combines with J gene TRBJ2-7, with D possibly being TRBD2 (6 bases). Sequences were derived from PBMCs, sampled around atezolizumab (anti-PD-L1) treatment. The CDR3 DNA reads as TGTGCCAGCAGCCAAGACTGGGCAGGCCGGGGGGAGCAGTACTTC. Residues: CASSQDWAGRGEQYF.